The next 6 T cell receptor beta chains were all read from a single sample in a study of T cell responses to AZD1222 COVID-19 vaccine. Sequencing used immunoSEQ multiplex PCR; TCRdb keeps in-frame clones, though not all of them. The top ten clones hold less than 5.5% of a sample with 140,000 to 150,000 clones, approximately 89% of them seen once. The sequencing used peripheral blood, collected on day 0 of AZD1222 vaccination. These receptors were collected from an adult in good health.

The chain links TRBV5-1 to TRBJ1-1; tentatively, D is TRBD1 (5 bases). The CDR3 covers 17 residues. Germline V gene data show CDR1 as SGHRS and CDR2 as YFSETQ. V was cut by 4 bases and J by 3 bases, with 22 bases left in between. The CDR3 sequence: CASSGRRDHLTDTEAFF. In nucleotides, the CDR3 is TGCGCCAGCAGCGGGAGGAGGGACCATCTGACCGACACTGAAGCTTTCTTT.

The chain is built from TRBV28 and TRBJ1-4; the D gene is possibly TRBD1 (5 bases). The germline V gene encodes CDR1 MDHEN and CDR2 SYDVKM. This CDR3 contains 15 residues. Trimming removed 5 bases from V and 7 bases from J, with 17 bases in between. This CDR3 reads CASSLPAGVGEKLFF. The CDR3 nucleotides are TGTGCCAGCAGTCTCCCAGCGGGGGTGGGTGAAAAACTGTTTTTT.

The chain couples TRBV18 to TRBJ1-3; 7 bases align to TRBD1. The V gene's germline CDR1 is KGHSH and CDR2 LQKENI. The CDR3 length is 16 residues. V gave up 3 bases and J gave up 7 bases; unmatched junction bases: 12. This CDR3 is CASSPQTGQRGNTIYF. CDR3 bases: TGTGCCAGCTCACCCCAAACGGGACAGAGAGGGAACACCATATATTTT. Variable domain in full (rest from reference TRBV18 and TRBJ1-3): NAGVMQNPRHLVRRRGQEARLRCSPMKGHSHVYWYRQLPEEGLKFMVYLQKENIIDESGMPKERFSAEFPKEGPSILRIQQVVRGDSAAYFCASSPQTGQRGNTIYFGEGSWLTVV.

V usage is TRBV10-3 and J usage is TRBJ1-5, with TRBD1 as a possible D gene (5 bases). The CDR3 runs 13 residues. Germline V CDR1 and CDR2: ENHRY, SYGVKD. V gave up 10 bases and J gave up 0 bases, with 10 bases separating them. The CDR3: CATGTDSNQPQHF. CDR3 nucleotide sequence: TGTGCCACAGGGACGGATAGCAATCAGCCCCAGCATTTT.

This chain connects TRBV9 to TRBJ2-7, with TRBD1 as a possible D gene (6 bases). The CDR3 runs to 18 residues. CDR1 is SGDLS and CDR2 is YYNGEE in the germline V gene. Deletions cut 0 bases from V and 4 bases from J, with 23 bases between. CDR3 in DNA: TGTGCCAGCAGCGTAGGCCTCCAGGAGGCAGGGGAAAGTTACGAGCAGTACTTC. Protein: CASSVGLQEAGESYEQYF.

The CDR3 coding sequence is TGTGCCAGCAGCTCTACTAGCCAGAACACCGGGGAGCTGTTTTTT. Protein product: CASSSTSQNTGELFF. This chain connects TRBV6-2 or TRBV6-3 to TRBJ2-2; tentatively, D is TRBD2 (6 bases). V lost 6 bases to trimming and J lost 1 base, with 12 bases between them. Germline loops: CDR1 MNHEY, CDR2 SVGEGT. CDR3 length equals 15 residues.